This T cell receptor (beta chain) emerged from a study of blood T cell repertoires in COVID-19. Participants, about 18 to 100 years old, spanned approximately 26 US areas. Participants reported their clinical history, and cohort assignment relied on those reports. All recovered Cohort 3 donors got two negative PCRs, got clearance, or saw symptom resolution. Germline CDR1 is MNHEY and CDR2 is SVGAGI. CDR3 length: 14 amino acids. V was pared by 5 bases and J by 3 bases, with 4 bases of the junction left unmatched. As handled by the study authors: Estimation of nucleated cell counts was performed using reference gene primer amplification. Some clones are missing from TCRdb's copy, which holds only in-frame ones; the method was immunoSEQ multiplex PCR. The V and J calls and clone size were taken over from that table, and D and trimming were inferred from the DNA. The repertoire has 150,000 to 200,000 clones, 80% of them found once; the top ten carry under 7%.

This chain uses TRBV6-5 with TRBJ2-3, with TRBD1 matching 8 bases. The TCR comes from a middle-aged man who had recovered from COVID-19. Sample: PBMCs or T cells enriched from blood (not recorded which). The CDR3 DNA follows: TGTGCCAGCAGTAAGACAGGGGCAACAGATACGCAGTATTTT. Its translation: CASSKTGATDTQYF.